This TCR beta chain was recovered during a study of blood T cells in healthy people across ages. Study overall: When template switching was applied, about one barcoded beta molecule was captured per two T cells.

PCR was performed a second time for roughly 7 to 12 cycles using a sample-barcoded 5' primer and a J-beta primer mix. TCRdb analysed the 5' RACE reads with MiXCR anew, one entry per CDR3 protein. The sample contains about 1,400,000 distinct CDR3 sequences, roughly 45% of which appear only once. The V end was cut by 3 bases, the J end by 0 bases, with 15 bases between. CDR3 length: 17 residues. Each donor gave around 9.3 milliliters of peripheral blood. What was sequenced was blood. This receptor was identified in a woman younger than 35 in good health. V gene TRBV12-3 or TRBV12-4 combines with J gene TRBJ1-5, with D uncertain. CDR3 DNA sequence: TGTGCCAGCAGTTTCACCTATAGACTTAATAGCAATCAGCCCCAGCATTTT. Protein product: CASSFTYRLNSNQPQHF.